The rows below give T cell receptor beta chains drawn from one sample of a study. MiXCR was run by TCRdb on the 5' RACE reads, yielding one entry per CDR3 protein. The sample lists 34,000 or so distinct CDR3 sequences, roughly 27% occurring once. Sequences were obtained from tumor-infiltrating Tregs sorted from the breast tumor. The source of these receptors is a female donor with breast cancer. Each CDR3 is given with its conserved first and last residue. The D gene is left open where the match is weak. Rows may omit the clone size; those that give it use once, few, many or a size class.

>TRBD1|TRBV11-2|TRBJ2-7|NA
CASSRGQGLYEQYF
TGTGCCAGCAGCCGCGGACAGGGCCTCTACGAGCAGTACTTC
>TRBD1|TRBV19|TRBJ1-1|many
CASKGGWGTEAFF
TGTGCCAGTAAAGGGGGCTGGGGGACTGAAGCTTTCTTT
>TRBD2|TRBV11-2|TRBJ2-1|few
CASSLVRGGNEQFF
TGTGCCAGCAGCTTAGTTCGGGGGGGGAATGAGCAGTTCTTC
>TRBD2|TRBV7-3|TRBJ2-1|many
CASSLIGTSVYNEQFF
TGTGCCAGCAGCTTAATAGGGACTAGCGTTTACAATGAGCAGTTCTTC
>NA|TRBV7-9|TRBJ1-1|NA
CASSNRDNSGANVLTFF
TGTGCCAGCAGCAACCGGGACAACTCTGGGGCCAACGTCCTGACTTTCTTT
>TRBD2|TRBV12-3/TRBV12-4|TRBJ2-7|many
CASTLSGGRYYEQYF
TGTGCCAGCACCCTCTCGGGGGGGCGTTACTACGAGCAGTACTTC
>NA|TRBV5-1|TRBJ2-7|few
CASSIQGGSYEQYF
TGCGCCAGCAGCATACAGGGAGGTTCCTACGAGCAGTACTTC
>TRBD1|TRBV20-1|TRBJ1-6|once
CSASPGQGPFDNSPLHF
TGCAGTGCTAGCCCGGGACAGGGGCCTTTTGATAATTCACCCCTACACTTT
>NA|TRBV29-1|TRBJ2-2|NA
CSVGEVYTGELFF
TGCAGCGTTGGCGAGGTATACACCGGGGAGCTGTTTTTT
>NA|TRBV5-5|TRBJ1-1|few
CASSLIPPNTEAFF
TGTGCCAGCAGCTTGATCCCGCCGAACACTGAAGCTTTCTTT
>NA|TRBV18|TRBJ2-1|NA
CASSPRVSYNEQFF
TGTGCCAGCTCACCACGGGTCTCCTACAATGAGCAGTTCTTC
>TRBD2|TRBV20-1|TRBJ2-3|NA
CSATLAGGDNEQYF
TGCAGTGCTACTCTAGCGGGAGGGGACAATGAGCAGTATTTT
>TRBD2|TRBV6-6|TRBJ2-7|once
CVSANMAGGPGEQYF
TGTGTCAGCGCCAATATGGCGGGAGGGCCTGGTGAGCAGTACTTC
>TRBD1|TRBV20-1|TRBJ1-2|NA
CSAVYRGPYGYTF
TGCAGTGCTGTATACAGGGGGCCCTATGGCTACACCTTC
>NA|TRBV4-2|TRBJ1-2|few
CASSQGYYGYTF
TGTGCCAGCAGCCAAGGATATTATGGCTACACCTTC
>TRBD1|TRBV7-9|TRBJ1-2|medium-sized
CASSRGQGGYTF
TGTGCCAGCAGCCGCGGACAGGGTGGCTACACCTTC
>TRBD1|TRBV7-8|TRBJ1-2|NA
CASSPRQGDVPYGYTF
TGTGCCAGCAGCCCGAGACAGGGGGATGTTCCCTATGGCTACACCTTC
>NA|TRBV7-6|TRBJ2-1|many
CASSLVGGSSYNEQFF
TGTGCCAGCAGCTTAGTGGGCGGCAGCTCCTACAATGAGCAGTTCTTC
>TRBD1|TRBV27|TRBJ1-1|many
CASRALAGQGRGEAFF
TGTGCCAGCAGGGCCCTCGCGGGACAGGGGAGGGGTGAAGCTTTCTTT
>TRBD2|TRBV9|TRBJ2-5|few
CASSVAGGETQYF
TGTGCCAGCAGCGTAGCGGGAGGCGAGACCCAGTACTTC
>NA|TRBV5-1|TRBJ2-1|many
CASSFGQQAVSSYNEQFF
TGCGCCAGCAGCTTCGGACAGCAAGCGGTGAGCTCCTACAATGAGCAGTTCTTC
>NA|TRBV6-5|TRBJ2-7|NA
CASSLGARAYEQYF
TGTGCCAGCAGTTTAGGAGCGAGAGCCTACGAGCAGTACTTC